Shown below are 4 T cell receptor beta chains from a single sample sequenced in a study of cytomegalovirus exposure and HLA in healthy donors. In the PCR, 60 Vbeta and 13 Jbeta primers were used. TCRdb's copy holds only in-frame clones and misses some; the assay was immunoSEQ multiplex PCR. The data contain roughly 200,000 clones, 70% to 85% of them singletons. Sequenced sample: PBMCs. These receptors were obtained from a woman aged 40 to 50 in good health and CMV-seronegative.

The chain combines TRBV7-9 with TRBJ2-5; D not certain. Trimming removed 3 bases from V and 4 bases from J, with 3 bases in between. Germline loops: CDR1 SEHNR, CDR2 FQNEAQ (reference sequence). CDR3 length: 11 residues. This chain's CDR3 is CASSFGETQYF. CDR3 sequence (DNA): TGTGCCAGCAGCTTCGGAGAGACCCAGTACTTC.

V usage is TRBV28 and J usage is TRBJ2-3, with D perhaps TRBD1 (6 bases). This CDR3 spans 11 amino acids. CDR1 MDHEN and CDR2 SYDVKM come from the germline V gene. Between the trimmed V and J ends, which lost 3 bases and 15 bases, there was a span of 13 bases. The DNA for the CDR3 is TGTGCCAGCAGTTTTACAGGGAGTTCCTATTTT. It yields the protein CASSFTGSSYF.

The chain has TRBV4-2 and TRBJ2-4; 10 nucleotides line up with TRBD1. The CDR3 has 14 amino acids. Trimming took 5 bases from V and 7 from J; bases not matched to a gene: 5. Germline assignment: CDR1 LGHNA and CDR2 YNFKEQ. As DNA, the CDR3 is TGTGCCAGCAGCTCCCGACAGGGGGCTAACATTCAGTACTTC. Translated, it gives CASSSRQGANIQYF.

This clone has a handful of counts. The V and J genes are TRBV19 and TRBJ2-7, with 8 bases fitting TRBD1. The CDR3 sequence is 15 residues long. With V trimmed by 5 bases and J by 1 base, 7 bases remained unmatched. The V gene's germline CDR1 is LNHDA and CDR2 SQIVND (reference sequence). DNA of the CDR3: TGTGCCAGTAGTGTATCGGGACAGGTATCCTACGAGCAGTACTTC. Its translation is CASSVSGQVSYEQYF. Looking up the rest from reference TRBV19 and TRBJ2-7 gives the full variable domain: DGGITQSPKYLFRKEGQNVTLSCEQNLNHDAMYWYRQDPGQGLRLIYYSQIVNDFQKGDIAEGYSVSREKKESFPLTVTSAQKNPTAFYLCASSVSGQVSYEQYFGPGTRLTVT.